These 5 T cell receptor beta chains share one sample of origin, sequenced in a study of radiation and T cells in renal cell carcinoma. Time point of the sample: baseline pretreatment blood. Treatment specified: 15 Gy SBRT to primary tumor, nephrectomy 4 weeks later. Libraries were prepared by immunoSEQ multiplex PCR; TCRdb keeps only in-frame clonotypes and omits some of them. This sample has 130,000 or so clones, with approximately 87% found just once. The sequences come from blood, collected from a patient whose treatment included radiotherapy and nephrectomy. Receptors originate from a woman aged 45-60 years with renal cell carcinoma.

CDR3 sequence (DNA): TGTGCCAGCAGCCTCGCAGACGCTCAGGAGCTGTTTTTT. It is translated as CASSLADAQELFF. J is TRBJ2-2 and V is TRBV6-1; D unresolved. V dropped 6 bases and J dropped 10 bases, with 15 bases sitting between them. In germline, CDR1 is MNHNS, CDR2 SASEGT. This CDR3 is 13 amino acids long.

The V call is TRBV5-1, the J call TRBJ1-2; 8 nucleotides line up with TRBD1. Germline CDR1 and CDR2: SGHRS and YFSETQ. The CDR3 contains 15 residues. V trimming: 3 bases; J trimming: 8 bases; junction bases outside the gene matches: 12. The CDR3 protein is CASSSSTQGQGGYTF. The CDR3 DNA is TGCGCCAGCAGCTCCTCTACCCAAGGACAGGGAGGCTACACCTTC. Drawing the rest from reference TRBV5-1 and TRBJ1-2, the complete variable domain is KAGVTQTPRYLIKTRGQQVTLSCSPISGHRSVSWYQQTPGQGLQFLFEYFSETQRNKGNFPGRFSGRQFSNSRSEMNVSTLELGDSALYLCASSSSTQGQGGYTFGSGTRLTVV.

DNA for the CDR3: TGTGCCACCCAAGATCGACAGGGTAGAATCACTGAAGCTTTCTTT. It is translated as CATQDRQGRITEAFF. The rearrangement links TRBV10-3 to TRBJ1-1, with TRBD1 identical over 7 bases. Germline CDR1 reads ENHRY; CDR2 reads SYGVKD. Losses at the gene ends were 10 bases for V and 4 bases for J; bases not matched to a gene: 15. The length of the CDR3 is 15 residues.

This clone appeared a few times. The chain is built from TRBV9 and TRBJ2-2; D is undetermined. V lost 0 bases and J lost 2, with 8 bases in between. The CDR3 length is 15 residues. CDR1 is SGDLS, CDR2 YYNGEE, per germline. In DNA form, the CDR3 reads TGTGCCAGCAGCGTAGGTTCCAGTAACACCGGGGAGCTGTTTTTT. Translation gives CASSVGSSNTGELFF.

The genes are TRBV1 and TRBJ2-4; the table assigns TRBD2, which was not confirmed against the DNA. TRBV1 is described as a pseudogene. CDR3 length: 19 amino acids. The CDR3 coding sequence is TGCACCAGCAGCCCCCTCCGGCTAGCGGGGGGGCCGGCCAAAAACATTCAGTACTTC. Its protein product is CTSSPLRLAGGPAKNIQYF.